The next 30 T cell receptor beta chains were all read from a single sample in a study of T cells in Graves' hyperthyroidism and ophthalmopathy. Amplification of TCR beta CDR3 regions was performed using RNA transcripts as template. Researchers ran a first-round RT-PCR on the TCR CDR3 using the HTBI primer set. Using its own MiXCR run on the multiplex PCR reads, TCRdb lists one record per CDR3 protein. The table shows around 500,000 distinct CDR3 sequences, with 16% occurring only once. The specimen sequenced was blood. The receptors here all came from a woman in her twenties or thirties with Graves' ophthalmopathy.

This clonotype was counted once. The chain joins TRBV6-2 or TRBV6-3 to TRBJ1-1, with no clear D. Trimming shortened V by 2 bases and J by 4 bases, and 11 bases separated the two germline ends. Germline-derived CDR1 and CDR2 are MNHEY and SVGEGT. This CDR3 region has 14 residues. This chain's CDR3 is CASSYHRAGTEAFF. In DNA, the CDR3 is TGTGCCAGCAGTTACCACCGTGCGGGCACTGAAGCTTTCTTT.

This clonotype was seen a handful of times. The CDR3 protein is CASSTSGSTYEQYF. CDR3 bases: TGTGCCAGTTCGACTAGCGGGAGCACCTACGAGCAGTACTTC. This chain uses TRBV19 with TRBJ2-7, with 12 nucleotides matching TRBD2. This CDR3 is 14 amino acids long. Germline V gene lookup returns CDR1 LNHDA and CDR2 SQIVND (reference sequence). V lost 8 bases and J lost 2; bases outside the gene matches: 4.

This clonotype was detected ten times or more. This chain uses TRBV7-2 with TRBJ2-7, with 10 nucleotides matching TRBD1. The CDR3 runs 15 residues. V lost 5 bases and J lost 3; bases outside the gene matches: 7. The germline CDR1 and CDR2 sequences are SGHTA and FQGNSA. CDR3: CASSLSTGGIYEQYF. The CDR3 DNA sequence: TGTGCCAGCAGCCTATCGACAGGGGGCATCTACGAGCAGTACTTC.

A note on this clonotype: Lacking the conserved final phenylalanine or tryptophan, this CDR3 likely reflects a read error. The V call is TRBV11-1, the J call TRBJ2-7, with a weak D call TRBD2 (5 bases). Between the trimmed V and J ends, which lost 1 base and 2 bases, there was a span of 9 bases. The CDR3 extends over 14 amino acids. Germline V gene data show CDR1 as SGHAT and CDR2 as FQDESV (reference sequence). CDR3 amino acids: CASSLVGDTYEQYL. Written as DNA, the CDR3 is TGTGCCAGCAGCTTAGTCGGGGATACCTACGAGCAGTACCTC.

The sample holds a few counts of this clonotype. CDR3 coding DNA: TGTGCCAGCGCCGGGACGCTACCTTATGGCTACACCTTC. This codes for CASAGTLPYGYTF. The chain uses TRBV9 and TRBJ1-2; TRBD1 might be the D (5 bases). Germline V gene sequence: CDR1 SGDLS, CDR2 YYNGEE. The CDR3 length is 13 residues. Trimming cost V 7 bases and J 5 bases, with 15 bases left between them.

This chain links TRBV5-1 with TRBJ1-5, with D perhaps TRBD1 (5 bases). Germline CDR1 reads SGHRS; CDR2 reads YFSETQ. The CDR3 extends over 15 amino acids. Trimming removed 4 bases from V and 4 bases from J, with 15 bases in between. CDR3 bases: TGCGCCAGCAGCCCCACCGACAGCTTGAATCAGCCCCAGCATTTT. The encoded protein is CASSPTDSLNQPQHF.

This clonotype came up once. The J gene is TRBJ1-5, the V gene TRBV11-1, with 11 bases identical to TRBD1. Germline V gene lookup returns CDR1 SGHAT and CDR2 FQDESV (reference sequence). V was clipped by 5 bases and J by 9 bases; unmatched bases: 9. The CDR3 is 15 residues long. The chain's CDR3 is CASSAGQGVVGPQHF. Here the CDR3 DNA reads TGTGCCAGCAGCGCGGGACAGGGGGTAGTTGGGCCCCAGCATTTT.

This clonotype was seen at least ten times. This chain's CDR3 is CASSLVERHNEQFF. The CDR3 DNA is TGTGCCAGCAGCCTCGTAGAACGTCACAATGAGCAGTTCTTC. The chain links TRBV6-2 or TRBV6-3 to TRBJ2-1; D is uncertain. The CDR3 has 14 amino acids. Germline V CDR1 and CDR2: MNHEY, SVGEGT. With 6 bases removed from V and 5 bases from J, the gap between germline ends came to 14 bases.

This clonotype was counted many times. This chain connects TRBV11-1 to TRBJ2-2; 8 bases map to TRBD1. The J segment lost 0 bases and the V segment lost 0 bases, leaving 3 bases of the junction unmatched. This CDR3 contains 17 residues. Per the germline V gene, CDR1 is SGHAT and CDR2 is FQDESV (reference sequence). CDR3: CASSLAVTGANTGELFF. The CDR3 bases are TGTGCCAGCAGCTTAGCGGTGACAGGGGCGAACACCGGGGAGCTGTTTTTT. The full variable domain, completed using reference TRBV11-1 and TRBJ2-2, is EAEVAQSPRYKITEKSQAVAFWCDPISGHATLYWYRQILGQGPELLVQFQDESVVDDSQLPKDRFSAERLKGVDSTLKIQPAELGDSAMYLCASSLAVTGANTGELFFGEGSRLTVL.

The genes are TRBV28 and TRBJ2-1, with 8 nucleotides matching TRBD2. Per the germline V gene, CDR1 is MDHEN and CDR2 is SYDVKM. This CDR3 region has 16 residues. J lost 4 bases, V lost 4 bases, and 9 bases had no gene match. Written as DNA, the CDR3 is TGTGCCAGCAGTTCTCTCGGGGAGCGGGGGTACAATGAGCAGTTCTTC. Translation gives CASSSLGERGYNEQFF.

The chain has TRBV2 and TRBJ2-7; D is uncertain. Trimming took 4 bases from V and 1 from J, leaving 11 bases between them. Germline CDR1 is SNHLY and CDR2 is FYNNEI. There are 14 residues in the CDR3. CDR3 sequence: CASSGHLVSYEQYF. The CDR3 DNA sequence: TGTGCCAGCAGTGGTCACCTGGTGTCCTACGAGCAGTACTTC.

This clonotype was seen many times. The chain recombines TRBV30 with TRBJ2-7; TRBD1 aligns across 7 bases. Germline CDR1 is GTSNPN and CDR2 is SVGIG (reference sequence). Germline trimming cut 4 bases from V and 3 bases from J; bases unmatched to any gene: 0. CDR3 size: 11 residues. The chain's CDR3 is CAWTGGYEQYF. DNA of the CDR3: TGTGCCTGGACAGGGGGCTACGAGCAGTACTTC.

Points on this clonotype: This could be a read error, since a much larger clone is one nucleotide away. This chain joins TRBV9 and TRBJ2-1; D gene uncertain. Trimming shortened V by 1 base and J by 7 bases, and 15 bases separated the two germline ends. The CDR3 has 15 residues. Germline CDR1 is SGDLS and CDR2 is YYNGEE. CDR3 in DNA: TGTGCCAGCAGCGTAAATGGGTATAGCATGAATGAGCAGTTCTTC. Protein sequence: CASSVNGYSMNEQFF. The variable domain in full, completed from reference TRBV9 and TRBJ2-1, reads DSGVTQTPKHLITATGQRVTLRCSPRSGDLSVYWYQQSLDQGLQFLIQYYNGEERAKGNILERFSAQQFPDLHSELNLSSLELGDSALYFCASSVNGYSMNEQFFGPGTRLTVL.

This clonotype was detected many times. The chain couples TRBV6-1 to TRBJ1-1, with 8 bases identical to TRBD1. The CDR3 is 15 amino acids. Germline loops: CDR1 MNHNS, CDR2 SASEGT. The ends lost 6 bases at V and 8 bases at J; junction bases unmatched: 14. CDR3 amino acids: CASSRLLQGTGEAFF. CDR3 nucleotide sequence: TGTGCCAGCAGCCGCTTACTTCAAGGGACAGGCGAAGCTTTCTTT.

This rearrangement joins TRBV4-3 to TRBJ2-7, with D perhaps TRBD2 (6 bases). Germline V lookup: CDR1 LGHNA, CDR2 YSLEER. The ends were cut back, 0 bases at V and 3 bases at J, with 18 bases in the middle. The CDR3 consists of 17 residues. CDR3 bases: TGCGCCAGCAGCCAAGATACTGTCCCTAGCGAGAACTACGAGCAGTACTTC. This translates into CASSQDTVPSENYEQYF.

This clonotype was seen at least ten times. The chain is built from TRBV12-3 or TRBV12-4 and TRBJ2-7, with D possibly matching TRBD1 (6 bases). This CDR3 contains 15 residues. V lost 3 bases to trimming and J lost 1 base, with 13 bases between them. CDR3 DNA sequence: TGTGCCAGCAGTTTCGCAGGGGCCGGTTCCTACGAGCAGTACTTC. This translates into CASSFAGAGSYEQYF.

This clonotype has only a few counts. The V gene is TRBV10-1, the J gene TRBJ2-5; D perhaps matches TRBD2 (5 bases). The CDR3 consists of 14 residues. Germline CDR1 and CDR2: WNHNN and SYGVQD (reference sequence). The V and J ends lost 8 bases and 6 bases respectively, with 19 bases between them. CDR3 residues: CASPRPGYKKTQYF. The CDR3, as DNA: TGCGCCAGCCCGAGGCCGGGGTACAAGAAGACCCAGTACTTC.

The chain couples TRBV3-1 to TRBJ2-1; 9 bases fit TRBD1. The CDR3 has 15 amino acids. CDR1 is LGHDT and CDR2 is YNNKEL in the germline V gene (reference sequence). J lost 9 bases, V lost 4 bases, and 10 bases had no gene match. This chain's CDR3 is CASSPRTGERGEQFF. CDR3 DNA: TGTGCCAGCAGCCCTCGGACAGGGGAAAGGGGTGAGCAGTTCTTC.

This clonotype was seen repeatedly, ten times or more. The V call is TRBV7-2, the J call TRBJ2-1, with a possible D match to TRBD1 (5 bases). CDR3 length equals 14 residues. Germline CDR1 SGHTA, CDR2 FQGNSA. The germline V and J ends were trimmed by 7 bases and 3 bases, with 13 bases remaining between them. This chain's CDR3 is CASTPTVHYNEQFF. In DNA form, the CDR3 reads TGTGCCAGCACCCCGACAGTCCACTACAATGAGCAGTTCTTC. Based on the CDR3 plus reference TRBV7-2 and TRBJ2-1, the full variable domain is GAGVSQSPSNKVTEKGKDVELRCDPISGHTALYWYRQSLGQGLEFLIYFQGNSAPDKSGLPSDRFSAERTGGSVSTLTIQRTQQEDSAVYLCASTPTVHYNEQFFGPGTRLTVL.

Concerning this clonotype itself: A much larger clonotype is one base distant, so this may be a read error. The chain combines TRBV7-2 with TRBJ1-6; D remains unclear. The germline V and J ends were trimmed by 0 bases and 8 bases, with 8 bases remaining between them. Germline CDR1 is SGHTA and CDR2 is FQGNSA. The CDR3 consists of 14 residues. CDR3 bases: TGTGCCAGCAGCTTAGCGGCAAATGATTCACCCCTCCACTTT. This sequence encodes CASSLAANDSPLHF.

Many counts were recorded for this clonotype. The rearrangement uses TRBV7-2 and TRBJ2-7; the D gene is possibly TRBD2 (5 bases). Trimming removed 1 base at V and 0 bases at J, with 10 bases between. CDR3 length: 15 residues. Looked up from germline, CDR1 is SGHTA and CDR2 is FQGNSA. CDR3 residues: CASSLVRGSSYEQYF. The CDR3, as DNA: TGTGCCAGCAGCTTAGTACGGGGAAGCTCCTACGAGCAGTACTTC.

V is TRBV19 and J is TRBJ1-5, with unresolved D. V shed 5 bases and J shed 2 bases, with 10 bases lying between them. Germline V lookup: CDR1 LNHDA, CDR2 SQIVND (reference sequence). This CDR3 is 14 amino acids long. CDR3 sequence reads: CASSLLDGNQPQHF. The DNA for the CDR3 is TGTGCCAGTAGTTTGTTGGATGGCAATCAGCCCCAGCATTTT.

There are many counts of this clonotype. The CDR3 DNA is TGTGCCAGCTCACCAAGCCCCGGCAACTATGGCTACACCTTC. It codes for CASSPSPGNYGYTF. This chain joins TRBV18 and TRBJ1-2; D ambiguous. V lost 2 bases and J lost 2, with 9 bases in between. The CDR3 loop spans 14 amino acids. The V gene's germline CDR1 is KGHSH and CDR2 LQKENI.

This clonotype was recorded at least ten times. The J gene is TRBJ1-2, the V gene TRBV5-1; D call uncertain. Trimming cost V 4 bases and J 2 bases, with 15 bases left between them. This CDR3 comprises 15 residues. CDR1 is SGHRS, CDR2 YFSETQ, per germline. Here the CDR3 reads CASSPDRLGNYGYTF. The CDR3 DNA is TGCGCCAGCAGCCCGGACCGCCTAGGGAACTATGGCTACACCTTC.

This chain connects TRBV5-1 to TRBJ2-7; TRBD2 agrees at 12 bases. Germline CDR1 SGHRS, CDR2 YFSETQ. V lost 2 bases to trimming and J lost 2 bases; unmatched junction nucleotides: 11. CDR3 length equals 18 residues. The chain's CDR3 is CASSLTSGRPPSPYEQYF. The DNA for the CDR3 is TGCGCCAGCAGCTTAACTAGCGGGAGGCCCCCCAGCCCCTACGAGCAGTACTTC. The variable domain in full, completed from reference TRBV5-1 and TRBJ2-7, reads KAGVTQTPRYLIKTRGQQVTLSCSPISGHRSVSWYQQTPGQGLQFLFEYFSETQRNKGNFPGRFSGRQFSNSRSEMNVSTLELGDSALYLCASSLTSGRPPSPYEQYFGPGTRLTVT.

This clonotype was seen more than once but under ten times. The genes are TRBV12-5 and TRBJ1-1; the D is unclear. The CDR3 has 16 residues. Deletions cut 0 bases from V and 2 bases from J, with 13 bases between. Germline V gene data show CDR1 as LGHNT and CDR2 as FRNRAP. CDR3 sequence (DNA): TGTGCTAGTGGTTTGGTACTGGGCAGGCAAAACACTGAAGCTTTCTTT. This gives the protein CASGLVLGRQNTEAFF.

At least ten counts were recorded for this clonotype. This sequence joins TRBV7-3 and TRBJ2-2; D is undetermined. This CDR3 contains 15 residues. Trimming removed 3 bases at V and 0 bases at J, with 8 bases between. The germline V gene encodes CDR1 SGHTA and CDR2 FQGTGA. CDR3 coding DNA: TGTGCCAGCAGCTTCGGTCTAGCGAACACCGGGGAGCTGTTTTTT. Its translation is CASSFGLANTGELFF.

This clonotype was observed many times. This chain joins TRBV7-9 and TRBJ1-1; D call uncertain. The CDR3 has 15 amino acids. Deletions cut 6 bases from V and 6 bases from J, with 20 bases between. In germline, CDR1 is SEHNR, CDR2 FQNEAQ (reference sequence). CDR3 sequence: CASRPFTRTTPEAFF. CDR3 in DNA: TGTGCCAGCAGACCCTTTACAAGAACGACCCCTGAAGCTTTCTTT.

The chain links TRBV13 to TRBJ2-1; 10 positions agree with TRBD2. CDR1 is PRHDT and CDR2 is FYEKMQ in the germline V gene (reference sequence). V dropped 0 bases and J dropped 1; count of bases not matched to a gene: 3. This CDR3 contains 17 residues. The CDR3, as DNA: TGTGCCAGCAGCTTAGGTTTTAGCGGGAGGTCCTACAATGAGCAGTTCTTC. Translation gives CASSLGFSGRSYNEQFF.

The chain joins TRBV19 to TRBJ2-7; D may be TRBD2 (5 bases). In germline, CDR1 is LNHDA, CDR2 SQIVND (reference sequence). With 5 bases removed from V and 6 bases from J, the gap between germline ends came to 14 bases. The CDR3 length is 13 residues. The CDR3 protein is CASSGLPGFEQYF. CDR3 in DNA: TGTGCCAGTAGTGGACTTCCGGGGTTCGAGCAGTACTTC.